Listed below are T cell receptor beta chains from one sample, sequenced in a study of shared clonotypes between healthy human individuals. TCRdb's copy holds only in-frame clones and misses some; the assay was immunoSEQ multiplex PCR. The sample yields about 1.5 million clones, nearly 99% seen once. The specimen was naive CD4+ T cells sorted from blood. The receptors shown here come from a young man in good health. Each CDR3 is given with its conserved first and last residue. Fields, in order: V gene, clone size, J gene, D gene, CDR3 protein, CDR3 DNA. A D gene is named only where the DNA matches it firmly. Expanded clones get a size class; other rows say once, few or many, or leave the size out.

TRBV27	NA	TRBJ2-3	TRBD2	CASSRLAGGPRDTQYF	TGTGCCAGCAGTCGTCTAGCGGGAGGGCCCAGAGATACGCAGTATTTT
TRBV11-2	NA	TRBJ2-7	NA	CASSLVGGRIYEQYF	TGTGCCAGCAGCTTAGTTGGCGGGCGCATCTACGAGCAGTACTTC
TRBV9	NA	TRBJ2-7	TRBD2	CASSVALAGGPTEQYF	TGTGCCAGCAGCGTAGCTCTAGCGGGAGGGCCAACCGAGCAGTACTTC
TRBV5-1	NA	TRBJ2-5	TRBD2	CASSFNPQLAGQETQYF	TGCGCCAGCAGCTTTAACCCCCAACTAGCGGGACAAGAGACCCAGTACTTC
TRBV5-1	NA	TRBJ1-5	TRBD1	CASSLGGQSNQPQHF	TGCGCCAGCAGCTTGGGGGGACAGAGCAATCAGCCCCAGCATTTT
TRBV4-2	NA	TRBJ2-5	NA	CASSPQWPGQETQYF	TGTGCCAGCAGCCCTCAATGGCCAGGACAAGAGACCCAGTACTTC
TRBV5-1	NA	TRBJ2-3	NA	CASSFGSTDTQYF	TGCGCCAGCAGCTTCGGAAGCACAGATACGCAGTATTTT
TRBV4-1	NA	TRBJ2-3	TRBD2	CASSQDQGASGRVGITDTQYF	TGCGCCAGCAGCCAAGATCAGGGGGCTAGCGGGAGAGTTGGGATCACAGATACGCAGTATTTT
TRBV6-5	NA	TRBJ2-2	NA	CASSYKTGELFF	TGTGCCAGCAGTTATAAGACCGGGGAGCTGTTTTTT
TRBV5-6	NA	TRBJ1-1	NA	CASSLTRDRKSEAFF	TGTGCCAGCAGCTTGACAAGGGACCGTAAATCTGAAGCTTTCTTT
TRBV5-6	NA	TRBJ1-1	TRBD1	CASSPRTGNTEAFF	TGTGCCAGCAGCCCGAGGACAGGGAACACTGAAGCTTTCTTT
TRBV11-2	NA	TRBJ2-7	TRBD1	CASSRDRSSYEQYF	TGTGCCAGTTCCCGGGACAGGAGCTCCTACGAGCAGTACTTC
TRBV15	NA	TRBJ2-5	TRBD2	CATSRELAGQETQYF	TGTGCCACCAGCAGAGAGCTAGCGGGCCAAGAGACCCAGTACTTC
TRBV7-8	NA	TRBJ1-2	NA	CASSFNTGAYGYTF	TGTGCCAGCAGCTTCAATACCGGGGCCTATGGCTACACCTTC
TRBV14	NA	TRBJ2-4	NA	CASSQGGLAKNIQYF	TGTGCCAGCAGCCAAGGGGGCCTAGCCAAAAACATTCAGTACTTC
TRBV10-1	NA	TRBJ2-1	TRBD2	CASSVILRGREVYNEQFF	TGCGCCAGCAGTGTTATCCTACGTGGGCGGGAGGTTTACAATGAGCAGTTCTTC
TRBV11-2	once	TRBJ2-7	NA	CASSSPRGVSYEQYF	TGTGCCAGCAGCTCACCCAGGGGGGTCTCCTACGAGCAGTACTTC
TRBV28	NA	TRBJ2-7	NA	CASSLVGIYETAAEQYF	TGTGCCAGCAGTTTGGTCGGGATCTACGAGACAGCGGCCGAGCAGTACTTC
TRBV5-4	NA	TRBJ2-7	TRBD1	CASSPTGALSYEQYF	TGTGCCAGCAGCCCGACAGGGGCCCTCTCCTACGAGCAGTACTTC
TRBV5-1	NA	TRBJ2-1	TRBD2	CASSIGLAGGEYNEQFF	TGCGCCAGCAGCATCGGACTAGCGGGAGGGGAGTACAATGAGCAGTTCTTC
TRBV27	NA	TRBJ2-2	TRBD1	CASRDQGAGELFF	TGTGCCAGTAGAGACCAGGGGGCCGGGGAGCTGTTTTTT
TRBV7-6	NA	TRBJ2-1	TRBD2	CASSLVRTSNNEQFF	TGTGCCAGCAGCTTAGTTCGGACTAGTAACAATGAGCAGTTCTTC
TRBV9	NA	TRBJ1-4	TRBD1	CASSVAIGTGNEKLFF	TGTGCCAGCAGCGTAGCCATAGGGACAGGGAATGAAAAACTGTTTTTT